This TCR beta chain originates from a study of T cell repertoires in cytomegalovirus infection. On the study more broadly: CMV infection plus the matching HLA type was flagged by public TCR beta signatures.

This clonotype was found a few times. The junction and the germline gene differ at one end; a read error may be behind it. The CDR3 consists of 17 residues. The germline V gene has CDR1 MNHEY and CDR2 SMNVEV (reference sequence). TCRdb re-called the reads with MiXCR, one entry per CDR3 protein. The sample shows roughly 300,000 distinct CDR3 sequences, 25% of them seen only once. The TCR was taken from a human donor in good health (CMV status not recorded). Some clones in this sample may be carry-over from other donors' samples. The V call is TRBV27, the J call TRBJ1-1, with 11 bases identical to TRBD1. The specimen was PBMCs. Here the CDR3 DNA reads TGTGCCAGCAGTCTATCCCCGGGACAGGGGGGGAACACTGAAGCTTTCTTT. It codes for CASSLSPGQGGNTEAFF.